A few counts support the clone carrying this T cell receptor (beta chain). Its target is unknown. The CDR3 covers 15 residues. V shed 0 bases and J shed 4 bases, with 12 bases lying between them. Germline assignment: CDR1 LNHDA and CDR2 SQIVND (reference sequence). The sample belongs to a study of cytomegalovirus exposure and HLA in healthy donors. Study results and caveats: It was 164 TCR beta chains that were listed as cytomegalovirus-associated. Productive rates of about 87% or about 30% were seen for most TCR beta V segments in an earlier analysis. TRBV6-2, TRBV6-3 and some other V segments were unresolvable in 87-base-pair reads. In presence/absence analyses, roughly uniform sequencing depth across donors was assumed.

The PCR employed 60 Vbeta primers together with 13 Jbeta primers. TCRdb's table, derived via immunoSEQ multiplex PCR, lists solely in-frame clones and lacks some. The sample shows 95,000 to 150,000 clones, 65% to 85% of them seen only once. The sample was PBMCs. The V and J genes are TRBV19 and TRBJ1-1, with D hard to call. The clonotype comes from a woman in her 40s in good health and CMV-seropositive. The CDR3 is CASSIDWRRSTEAFF. CDR3 DNA sequence: TGTGCCAGTAGTATAGATTGGAGGAGGAGCACTGAAGCTTTCTTT.